This is a list of T cell receptor beta chains from one sample in a study of blood T cell repertoires in COVID-19. Only in-frame clones appear in the TCRdb table, and some are missing; sequencing was by immunoSEQ multiplex PCR. The data hold about 9,200 clones, with roughly 80% observed a single time. The sample was peripheral blood. The source is a man between 65 and 85 years old with active COVID-19. Each CDR3 is given with its conserved first and last residue. Each record gives: CDR3 protein, CDR3 DNA, J gene, D gene, clone size, V gene. A D gene is named only where the DNA matches it firmly. Expanded clones are given a class, and other clones once, few, many or no size at all.

CDR3aa: CASSPDGTSGRGGYF
CDR3nt: TGTGCCAGCAGCCCGGACGGGACTAGCGGGAGGGGAGGGTACTTC
j_gene: TRBJ2-7
d_gene: TRBD2
abundance: NA
v_gene: TRBV7-2

CDR3aa: CASSPGGSGTTDTQYF
CDR3nt: TGCGCCAGCAGCCCCGGTGGTAGCGGGACCACAGATACGCAGTATTTT
j_gene: TRBJ2-3
d_gene: TRBD2
abundance: NA
v_gene: TRBV5-1

CDR3aa: CASSARVSRTDTQYF
CDR3nt: TGTGCCAGCAGCGCCAGGGTGTCAAGGACAGATACGCAGTATTTT
j_gene: TRBJ2-3
d_gene: NA
abundance: once
v_gene: TRBV2

CDR3aa: CASSENGGVTTDTQYF
CDR3nt: TGTGCCAGCAGTGAAAACGGGGGAGTAACTACAGATACGCAGTATTTT
j_gene: TRBJ2-3
d_gene: NA
abundance: NA
v_gene: TRBV6-1

CDR3aa: CASSRELAGTGELFF
CDR3nt: TGTGCCAGCAGCCGGGAACTAGCGGGCACCGGGGAGCTGTTTTTT
j_gene: TRBJ2-2
d_gene: TRBD2
abundance: once
v_gene: TRBV11-3

CDR3aa: CASRGQGSSGNTGELFF
CDR3nt: TGTGCCAGCAGGGGACAGGGTTCTAGCGGGAACACCGGGGAGTTGTTTTTT
j_gene: TRBJ2-2
d_gene: NA
abundance: once
v_gene: TRBV6-4

CDR3aa: CASSPRTGSRTEAFF
CDR3nt: TGTGCCAGCTCACCTCGAACAGGTTCTCGCACTGAAGCTTTCTTT
j_gene: TRBJ1-1
d_gene: NA
abundance: NA
v_gene: TRBV18

CDR3aa: CASSIVPPTSGDNTGELFF
CDR3nt: TGTGCCAGTAGTATAGTCCCACCGACTAGCGGGGATAACACCGGGGAGCTGTTTTTT
j_gene: TRBJ2-2
d_gene: TRBD2
abundance: NA
v_gene: TRBV19

CDR3aa: CASSQKPGPYEQYF
CDR3nt: TGTGCCAGCAGCCAGAAACCAGGTCCCTACGAGCAGTACTTC
j_gene: TRBJ2-7
d_gene: NA
abundance: NA
v_gene: TRBV6-5

CDR3aa: CASSKERWGDSPLHF
CDR3nt: TGTGCCAGCAGCAAAGAACGGTGGGGGGACTCACCCCTCCACTTT
j_gene: TRBJ1-6
d_gene: NA
abundance: few
v_gene: TRBV21-1

CDR3aa: CASNQGGNTIYF
CDR3nt: TGTGCCAGCAACCAGGGGGGAAACACCATATATTTT
j_gene: TRBJ1-3
d_gene: NA
abundance: NA
v_gene: TRBV12-3/TRBV12-4

CDR3aa: CASSLLANTEAFF
CDR3nt: TGTGCCAGCAGCTTACTAGCGAACACTGAAGCTTTCTTT
j_gene: TRBJ1-1
d_gene: NA
abundance: NA
v_gene: TRBV11-2

CDR3aa: CSVEPDRGRAETQYF
CDR3nt: TGCAGCGTTGAGCCGGACAGGGGGCGTGCAGAGACCCAGTACTTC
j_gene: TRBJ2-5
d_gene: TRBD1
abundance: NA
v_gene: TRBV29-1

CDR3aa: CASSLTSGSGNTQYF
CDR3nt: TGCGCCAGCAGCCTGACTAGCGGGAGTGGAAATACGCAGTATTTT
j_gene: TRBJ2-3
d_gene: TRBD2
abundance: NA
v_gene: TRBV5-1

CDR3aa: CASNGQGYQPQHF
CDR3nt: TGTGCCAGCAATGGACAGGGCTATCAGCCCCAGCATTTT
j_gene: TRBJ1-5
d_gene: TRBD1
abundance: NA
v_gene: TRBV2

CDR3aa: CASSPTGRYTEAFF
CDR3nt: TGCGCCAGCAGCCCAACAGGTCGGTACACTGAAGCTTTCTTT
j_gene: TRBJ1-1
d_gene: NA
abundance: NA
v_gene: TRBV5-1

CDR3aa: CASTSRRGNTGELFF
CDR3nt: TGTGCCAGCACCAGCCGGAGGGGGAACACCGGGGAGCTGTTTTTT
j_gene: TRBJ2-2
d_gene: NA
abundance: NA
v_gene: TRBV6-6

CDR3aa: CASRELAGEGNEQFF
CDR3nt: TGTGCCAGTAGGGAACTTGCGGGAGAGGGCAATGAGCAGTTCTTC
j_gene: TRBJ2-1
d_gene: TRBD2
abundance: few
v_gene: TRBV19

CDR3aa: CASRDRGQRNTEAFF
CDR3nt: TGTGCCAGCAGGGACAGAGGACAGAGGAACACTGAAGCTTTCTTT
j_gene: TRBJ1-1
d_gene: NA
abundance: NA
v_gene: TRBV6-5

CDR3aa: CASSSKSPGQVGRYTF
CDR3nt: TGTGCCAGCAGCTCCAAATCCCCGGGACAGGTTGGGCGCTACACCTTC
j_gene: TRBJ1-2
d_gene: TRBD1
abundance: NA
v_gene: TRBV9

CDR3aa: CASSGGHASGANVLTF
CDR3nt: TGCGCCAGCAGCGGGGGACATGCTTCTGGGGCCAACGTCCTGACTTTC
j_gene: TRBJ2-6
d_gene: NA
abundance: NA
v_gene: TRBV5-1

CDR3aa: CSVRTSGGLRGQYF
CDR3nt: TGCAGCGTGCGGACTAGCGGGGGACTACGTGGGCAGTACTTC
j_gene: TRBJ2-7
d_gene: TRBD2
abundance: NA
v_gene: TRBV29-1

CDR3aa: CASSPPGLISEQYF
CDR3nt: TGTGCCAGCAGCCCTCCGGGACTCATTTCCGAGCAGTACTTC
j_gene: TRBJ2-7
d_gene: NA
abundance: few
v_gene: TRBV6-6

CDR3aa: CASSFGAGGQKTQYF
CDR3nt: TGTGCCAGCAGTTTCGGAGCGGGAGGTCAAAAGACCCAGTACTTC
j_gene: TRBJ2-5
d_gene: TRBD2
abundance: NA
v_gene: TRBV28

CDR3aa: CASSLGGASGSYEQYF
CDR3nt: TGTGCCAGCAGTTTAGGTGGCGCTAGCGGGAGCTACGAGCAGTACTTC
j_gene: TRBJ2-7
d_gene: TRBD2
abundance: medium-sized
v_gene: TRBV28

CDR3aa: CASSRTGWDNTEAFF
CDR3nt: TGTGCCAGCAGCCGCACAGGTTGGGATAACACTGAAGCTTTCTTT
j_gene: TRBJ1-1
d_gene: NA
abundance: NA
v_gene: TRBV3-1/TRBV3-2

CDR3aa: CAIESGTSGRTSTDTQYF
CDR3nt: TGTGCCATCGAATCCGGGACTAGCGGGAGGACTAGCACAGATACGCAGTATTTT
j_gene: TRBJ2-3
d_gene: TRBD2
abundance: NA
v_gene: TRBV2

CDR3aa: CASSELYEQYF
CDR3nt: TGTGCCAGCAGTGAGTTATACGAGCAGTACTTC
j_gene: TRBJ2-7
d_gene: NA
abundance: NA
v_gene: TRBV6-1

CDR3aa: CASRDRTGTTKNIQYF
CDR3nt: TGTGCCAGCAGGGATAGGACAGGTACGACCAAAAACATTCAGTACTTC
j_gene: TRBJ2-4
d_gene: TRBD1
abundance: NA
v_gene: TRBV6-6

CDR3aa: CASSLVKRDSEQFF
CDR3nt: TGTGCCAGCAGCTTAGTGAAGCGGGATAGTGAGCAGTTCTTC
j_gene: TRBJ2-1
d_gene: TRBD2
abundance: NA
v_gene: TRBV11-3

CDR3aa: CASSTTSGAYEQYF
CDR3nt: TGTGCCAGCTCAACGACTAGCGGCGCATACGAGCAGTACTTC
j_gene: TRBJ2-7
d_gene: TRBD2
abundance: NA
v_gene: TRBV18

CDR3aa: CASSPGGRGYTF
CDR3nt: TGTGCCAGCAGTCCAGGGGGCCGAGGCTACACCTTC
j_gene: TRBJ1-2
d_gene: TRBD1
abundance: few
v_gene: TRBV28

CDR3aa: CASSPLRGTEAFF
CDR3nt: TGTGCCAGCAGCCCCCTGCGGGGCACTGAAGCTTTCTTT
j_gene: TRBJ1-1
d_gene: NA
abundance: NA
v_gene: TRBV3-1/TRBV3-2

CDR3aa: CASSLWRLAGGPGELFF
CDR3nt: TGTGCCAGCAGTTTATGGCGACTAGCGGGAGGGCCCGGGGAGCTGTTTTTT
j_gene: TRBJ2-2
d_gene: TRBD2
abundance: once
v_gene: TRBV28

CDR3aa: CASSLGGGTNTEAFF
CDR3nt: TGTGCCAGCAGCTTAGGGGGGGGAACCAACACTGAAGCTTTCTTT
j_gene: TRBJ1-1
d_gene: NA
abundance: NA
v_gene: TRBV7-2

CDR3aa: CASSPPGTDTQYF
CDR3nt: TGTGCCAGCAGTCCCCCAGGCACAGATACGCAGTATTTT
j_gene: TRBJ2-3
d_gene: NA
abundance: NA
v_gene: TRBV6-1

CDR3aa: CASSQDGVGAYEQYF
CDR3nt: TGTGCCAGCAGCCAAGATGGAGTAGGAGCCTACGAGCAGTACTTC
j_gene: TRBJ2-7
d_gene: NA
abundance: NA
v_gene: TRBV4-2

CDR3aa: CASRQAYEQYF
CDR3nt: TGTGCCAGCAGGCAGGCCTACGAGCAGTACTTC
j_gene: TRBJ2-7
d_gene: NA
abundance: NA
v_gene: TRBV2

CDR3aa: CASSGGQSSYEQYF
CDR3nt: TGTGCCAGCAGCGGCGGACAGAGCTCCTACGAGCAGTACTTC
j_gene: TRBJ2-7
d_gene: NA
abundance: NA
v_gene: TRBV5-4